This record covers a single T cell receptor beta chain. The entry originates in a study of blood T cell repertoires in COVID-19. Looking at the study overall: Samples came from the United States, Italy and Spain, spanning acute and convalescent COVID-19. The cDNA or gDNA used as material had been derived from T cells, B-cell-depleted T cells, or PBMCs.

Original data processing: Estimated nucleated cell counts came from reference gene primer amplification. Measured with immunoSEQ multiplex PCR; TCRdb has only the in-frame clones, and not every one. V and J calls and clone size are copied from that table; D and trimming were computed from the DNA. The sample holds about 99,000 clones; about 86% are singletons and the top ten take 10% to 15%. The CDR3 is 15 amino acids. Per the germline V gene, CDR1 is SQVTM and CDR2 is ANQGSEA. V lost 4 bases, J lost 1 base, and 15 bases lay in between. The clonotype comes from an older woman in a cohort sampled during active or convalescent COVID-19. This chain uses TRBV29-1 with TRBJ2-3, with a tentative D call TRBD2 (5 bases). Specimen: peripheral blood. CDR3: CSVGGLRWGTDTQYF. CDR3 nucleotides: TGCAGCGTTGGCGGGCTACGTTGGGGCACAGATACGCAGTATTTT.